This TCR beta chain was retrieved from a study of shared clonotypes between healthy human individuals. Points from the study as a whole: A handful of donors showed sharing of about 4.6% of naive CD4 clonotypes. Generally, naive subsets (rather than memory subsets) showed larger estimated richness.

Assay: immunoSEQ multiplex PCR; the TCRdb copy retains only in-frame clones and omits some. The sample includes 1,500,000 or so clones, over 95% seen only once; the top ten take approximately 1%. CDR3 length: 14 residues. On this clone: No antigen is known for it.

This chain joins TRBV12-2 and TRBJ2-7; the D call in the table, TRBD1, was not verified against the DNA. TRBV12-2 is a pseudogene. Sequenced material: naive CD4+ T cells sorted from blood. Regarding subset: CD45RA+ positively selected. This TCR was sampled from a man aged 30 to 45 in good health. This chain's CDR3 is CASRFRLDRVCQYF. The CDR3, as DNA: TGTGCAAGTCGCTTCCGGTTGGACAGGGTGTGTCAGTACTTC.